One and the same sample provided the 14 T cell receptor beta chains below, sequenced in a study of blood T cell repertoires in COVID-19. Here immunoSEQ multiplex PCR was the method, and the copy in TCRdb shows in-frame clones only, minus some. Seen here are a few hundred thousand clones, roughly 84% observed once, and the top ten hold more than 1.5%. The sample was peripheral blood. The receptors stem from a middle-aged woman who had recovered from COVID-19.

J is TRBJ1-1 and V is TRBV6-5, with D possibly TRBD1 on 6 matching bases. With 6 bases removed from V and 11 bases from J, the gap between germline ends came to 19 bases. CDR1 and CDR2 (germline): MNHEY, SVGAGI. CDR3 length: 13 residues. CDR3 bases: TGTGCCAGCAGGACCCGACAGGAAGGGTTGGCTTTCTTT. Translated, it gives CASRTRQEGLAFF.

The chain carries TRBV6-1 and TRBJ1-5; possible D gene TRBD1, 5 bases. The V end was cut by 6 bases, the J end by 4 bases, with 13 bases between. The germline V gene encodes CDR1 MNHNS and CDR2 SASEGT. The CDR3 covers 14 residues. CDR3 in DNA: TGTGCCAGCAGCCTCCCCGGGGGGAATCAGCCCCAGCATTTT. Translated, it gives CASSLPGGNQPQHF.

CDR3 amino acids: CASSSETEDIYGYTF. For the CDR3, the DNA is TGTGCCAGCAGCTCCGAAACTGAGGATATCTATGGCTACACCTTC. The chain recombines TRBV11-3 with TRBJ1-2; no reliable D call. The V end lost 4 bases, the J end lost 4 bases, and 16 bases lay between the germline ends. This CDR3 comprises 15 residues. CDR1 and CDR2 from the germline V gene are SGHNT and YENEEA.

V usage is TRBV6-1 and J usage is TRBJ1-6; D is undetermined. The CDR3 has 14 residues. CDR1 MNHNS and CDR2 SASEGT come from the germline V gene. V lost 2 bases and J lost 6, with 8 bases in between. CDR3 in amino acids: CASSEWLANSPLHF. In DNA form, the CDR3 reads TGTGCCAGCAGTGAATGGCTCGCTAATTCACCCCTCCACTTT.

The genes are TRBV9 and TRBJ2-1; TRBD2 agrees at 8 bases. V lost 3 bases to trimming and J lost 0 bases; unmatched junction nucleotides: 5. CDR1 is SGDLS, CDR2 YYNGEE, per germline. The CDR3 is made up of 16 amino acids. This chain's CDR3 is CASSERSGVSYNEQFF. For the CDR3, the DNA is TGTGCCAGCAGCGAGCGTAGCGGGGTCTCCTACAATGAGCAGTTCTTC.

The chain is built from TRBV19 and TRBJ1-1; the match to TRBD1 covers 9 bases. CDR1 LNHDA and CDR2 SQIVND come from the germline V gene (reference sequence). V was pared by 4 bases and J by 14 bases, with 14 bases of the junction left unmatched. The CDR3 spans 14 residues. CDR3 amino acids: CASSRNRDRVISFF. CDR3 DNA: TGTGCCAGTAGTAGAAATCGGGACAGGGTGATCAGCTTCTTT.

This chain links TRBV29-1 with TRBJ2-1, with 8 nucleotides matching TRBD2. The CDR3 is 17 amino acids. Germline values: CDR1 SQVTM, CDR2 ANQGSEA. With 6 bases clipped from V and 9 bases from J, the junction kept 22 bases outside the gene matches. The CDR3 DNA sequence: TGCAGCGTCGCTTCCCCCCTGGGTAGCGGGGTTAAGGGTGAGCAGTTCTTC. Protein: CSVASPLGSGVKGEQFF.

The chain employs TRBV30 and TRBJ2-1; the D is unclear. The CDR3 is 13 residues long. V lost 0 bases and J lost 8, with 11 bases in between. Germline assignment: CDR1 GTSNPN and CDR2 SVGIG (reference sequence). The CDR3 DNA reads as TGTGCCTGGAGTGTACGTCTAGATGATGAGCAGTTCTTC. Amino acid sequence: CAWSVRLDDEQFF.

The chain has TRBV18 and TRBJ1-5, with D uncertain. CDR1 is KGHSH, CDR2 LQKENI, per germline. The CDR3 totals 13 residues. Deletions cut 7 bases from V and 7 bases from J, with 14 bases between. DNA of the CDR3: TGTGCCAGCTTTGAGGGAAGCGGCCAGCCCCAGCATTTT. Its protein product is CASFEGSGQPQHF.

CDR3: CAWSGRDTQYF. The CDR3 DNA follows: TGTGCCTGGAGTGGGAGAGATACGCAGTATTTT. This chain uses TRBV30 with TRBJ2-3; D is unclear. Germline lookup yields CDR1 GTSNPN and CDR2 SVGIG (reference sequence). The CDR3 length is 11 residues. The V end lost 1 base, the J end lost 5 bases, and 4 bases lay between the germline ends.

The rearrangement joins TRBV5-1 to TRBJ2-1; 10 bases map to TRBD1. In germline, CDR1 is SGHRS, CDR2 YFSETQ. CDR3 length: 16 residues. The V segment lost 4 bases and the J segment 5 bases; nucleotides outside the gene matches: 9. In nucleotides, the CDR3 is TGCGCCAGCAGCACCGGCTGGGACAGGGGAAACAATGAGCAGTTCTTC. This translates into CASSTGWDRGNNEQFF.

The V and J genes are TRBV18 and TRBJ1-5, with TRBD1 as a possible D gene (5 bases). Trimming cost V 6 bases and J 6 bases, with 15 bases left between them. Per the germline V gene, CDR1 is KGHSH and CDR2 is LQKENI. This CDR3 contains 14 residues. CDR3 bases: TGTGCCAGCTCTTCAAGTGGGGGGACTCAGCCCCAGCATTTT. Translating gives CASSSSGGTQPQHF. The full variable domain, rest sourced from reference TRBV18 and TRBJ1-5, is NAGVMQNPRHLVRRRGQEARLRCSPMKGHSHVYWYRQLPEEGLKFMVYLQKENIIDESGMPKERFSAEFPKEGPSILRIQQVVRGDSAAYFCASSSSGGTQPQHFGDGTRLSIL.

V is TRBV7-3 and J is TRBJ1-6, with TRBD1 matching 9 bases. The CDR3 has 14 residues. Trimming took 5 bases from V and 9 from J; bases not matched to a gene: 5. Per germline, CDR1 SGHTA and CDR2 FQGTGA. CDR3: CASSLDRGFSPLHF. In DNA, the CDR3 is TGTGCCAGCAGCCTGGACAGGGGATTTTCACCCCTCCACTTT.

The genes are TRBV19 and TRBJ1-1; D not resolved. V shed 5 bases and J shed 0 bases, with 10 bases lying between them. This CDR3 comprises 14 residues. Germline V gene lookup returns CDR1 LNHDA and CDR2 SQIVND (reference sequence). CDR3 in DNA: TGTGCCAGTAGTCCCCAGATTATGAACACTGAAGCTTTCTTT. Protein: CASSPQIMNTEAFF.